This TCR beta chain appears in the sequencing data of a study of vaccination and CD4 T cells after COVID-19. On the study more broadly: Each post-COVID sample was drawn after diagnosis, and the median interval was approximately 96 days (range 35 to 161). The cells were exposed to overlapping spike peptides originating from SARS-CoV-2, HCoV-NL63, HCoV-OC43 and HCoV-229E for stimulation.

Study-wide findings and caveats: Spike mono-reactivity was the property of 304 of 307 vaccine-specific clones in convalescent patients.

The CDR3 sequence is 16 residues long. CDR1 and CDR2 (germline): SGHTA, FQGNSA. Trimming shortened V by 5 bases and J by 5 bases, and 19 bases separated the two germline ends. Oncomine TCR Beta short-read sequencing was applied to DNA from cultured CD4+ T cells. TCRdb recomputed calls from the PCR reads with MiXCR, one row per CDR3 protein. Of about 7,300 distinct CDR3 sequences listed, about 54% are singletons. Comments on this clonotype: Its antigen is as yet unknown.

Described treatment: approximately 9-day PBMC culture with coronavirus spike peptide pools or control peptides (ViraFEST assay). TCRs were sequenced by ViraFEST after antigen-specific T cells had been expanded with peptide pools. V gene TRBV7-2 combines with J gene TRBJ1-5, with D possibly being TRBD1 (6 bases). The sample taken for sequencing was CD4+ T cells from blood, cultured in vitro. The source is a human donor who had recovered from COVID-19. CDR3 loop: CASSREVGGSDQPQHF. In DNA, the CDR3 is TGTGCCAGCAGCCGAGAGGTGGGGGGCAGTGATCAGCCCCAGCATTTT.